The next 15 T cell receptor beta chains were all read from a single sample in a study of OX40 agonist ivuxolimab in advanced cancers. The data were produced by immunoSEQ multiplex PCR, yet TCRdb's version contains in-frame clones alone and is incomplete. There are approximately 67,000 clones in the sample; 80% occur only once, and around 8.2% lies in the top ten. Source: CD4+ or CD8+ T cells sorted from blood, taken in a trial of the OX40 agonist ivuxolimab. These receptor sequences come from an adult with an advanced solid tumor such as melanoma, head and neck, liver or kidney cancer.

The chain employs TRBV6-1 and TRBJ2-7; D is tentatively TRBD1 or TRBD2 (5 bases each). Germline V gene lookup returns CDR1 MNHNS and CDR2 SASEGT. Trimming took off 11 bases at V and 3 bases at J, with 20 bases between the two ends. The CDR3 has 14 amino acids. The chain's CDR3 is CAAGEGQGYYEQYV. The CDR3 nucleotides read TGTGCCGCGGGTGAGGGGCAGGGATACTACGAGCAGTACGTC.

The CDR3 bases are TGTGCCAGCAGCTTGGCTGTCACTAACACTGAAGCTTTCTTT. This gives the protein CASSLAVTNTEAFF. The chain employs TRBV5-5 and TRBJ1-1; no definite D call. Looked up from germline, CDR1 is SGHKS and CDR2 is YYEKEE (reference sequence). The CDR3 runs to 14 residues. V lost 0 bases, J lost 2 bases, and 8 bases lay in between.

The rearrangement joins TRBV2 to TRBJ1-4, with 8 bases fitting TRBD1. Germline CDR1 SNHLY, CDR2 FYNNEI. V dropped 1 base and J dropped 0; count of bases not matched to a gene: 4. The CDR3 length is 17 residues. The CDR3 DNA follows: TGTGCCAGCAGTGAAGAGGGACAGGATCCAACTAATGAAAAACTGTTTTTT. Translation: CASSEEGQDPTNEKLFF.

The rearrangement joins TRBV5-1 to TRBJ2-2; D remains ambiguous. This CDR3 has 15 residues. Per germline, CDR1 SGHRS and CDR2 YFSETQ. V was trimmed by 1 base and J by 1 base, leaving 8 bases between them. CDR3 residues: CASSLFWGNTGELFF. CDR3 coding DNA: TGCGCCAGCAGCTTGTTTTGGGGGAACACCGGGGAGCTGTTTTTT.

The chain couples TRBV30 to TRBJ1-2, with D possibly matching TRBD1 (5 bases). This CDR3 contains 11 residues. The V gene lost 0 bases and the J gene lost 8 bases, with 7 bases spanning the gap. Germline V gene data show CDR1 as GTSNPN and CDR2 as SVGIG (reference sequence). The DNA of the CDR3 is TGTGCCTGGAGTGTGGGGGGAGGCTACACCTTC. Its translation is CAWSVGGGYTF.

The genes are TRBV5-1 and TRBJ2-5, with TRBD2 identical over 13 bases. Germline V gene lookup returns CDR1 SGHRS and CDR2 YFSETQ. The V and J ends lost 1 base and 5 bases, in that order; junction bases with no gene match: 2. The CDR3 length is 15 residues. The CDR3 bases are TGCGCCAGCAGCTTGCGACTAGCGGGGGGTGAGACCCAGTACTTC. This gives the protein CASSLRLAGGETQYF.

This clone was seen just once. The V gene is TRBV9, the J gene TRBJ2-5, with 10 bases that match TRBD1. The CDR3 is 15 amino acids. CDR1 and CDR2 from the germline V gene are SGDLS and YYNGEE. With V trimmed by 1 base and J by 3 bases, 3 bases remained unmatched. CDR3 region: CASSVFGTGEETQYF. In DNA form, the CDR3 reads TGTGCCAGCAGCGTATTTGGGACAGGGGAAGAGACCCAGTACTTC.

The chain recombines TRBV28 with TRBJ2-7; 7 nucleotides match TRBD2. Trimming at V came to 5 bases and at J to 4 bases, leaving 11 bases not matched to a gene. The germline V gene has CDR1 MDHEN and CDR2 SYDVKM. The CDR3 consists of 15 residues. The CDR3 loop is CASSPSDGRLYEQYF. CDR3 DNA: TGTGCCAGCAGTCCCTCTGACGGGAGGCTGTACGAGCAGTACTTC. The full variable domain, in which reference TRBV28 and TRBJ2-7 provide the parts outside the CDR3, is DVKVTQSSRYLVKRTGEKVFLECVQDMDHENMFWYRQDPGLGLRLIYFSYDVKMKEKGDIPEGYSVSREKKERFSLILESASTNQTSMYLCASSPSDGRLYEQYFGPGTRLTVT.

The genes are TRBV5-4 and TRBJ1-1; TRBD1 aligns across 8 bases. The germline V gene has CDR1 SGHNT and CDR2 YYREEE (reference sequence). This CDR3 comprises 16 residues. With 3 bases clipped from V and 0 bases from J, the junction kept 7 bases outside the gene matches. The CDR3 region has the DNA TGTGCCAGCAGCTACGGACAGGGAATCATGAACACTGAAGCTTTCTTT. This gives the protein CASSYGQGIMNTEAFF.

This chain connects TRBV30 to TRBJ2-5; D is unclear. Trimming removed 4 bases from V and 5 bases from J, with 8 bases in between. The V gene's germline CDR1 is GTSNPN and CDR2 SVGIG (reference sequence). The CDR3 loop spans 11 amino acids. CDR3 residues: CAWTSGETQYF. The CDR3 DNA reads TGTGCCTGGACCAGTGGGGAGACCCAGTACTTC.

The V gene is TRBV28, the J gene TRBJ2-5; D possibly corresponds to TRBD1 (8 bases). V was pared by 9 bases and J by 4 bases, with 24 bases between. The CDR3 is 16 residues long. CDR1 is MDHEN and CDR2 is SYDVKM in the germline V gene. CDR3 amino acids: CASIRGGQEGSETQYF. CDR3 coding DNA: TGTGCCAGTATTCGCGGGGGACAGGAAGGGTCAGAGACCCAGTACTTC.

The CDR3 nucleotides read TGCGCCAGCAGCCAAGCCGGGAGAGAGGGGACCGGCTACACCTTC. Translated, it gives CASSQAGREGTGYTF. The chain links TRBV4-1 to TRBJ1-2; TRBD1 might be the D (5 bases). Germline lookup yields CDR1 MGHRA and CDR2 YSYEKL. V lost 1 base to trimming and J lost 8 bases, with 17 bases between them. This CDR3 comprises 15 residues.

The CDR3 DNA reads as TGTGCCAGCAGTGAAGGCGGGAACACTGAAGCTTTCTTT. This encodes CASSEGGNTEAFF. V usage is TRBV6-1 and J usage is TRBJ1-1; D is undetermined. Germline CDR1 and CDR2: MNHNS and SASEGT. This CDR3 comprises 13 residues. The ends were cut back, 1 base at V and 1 base at J, with 4 bases in the middle.

This clone showed up just a few times. The chain recombines TRBV6-5 with TRBJ1-1; D perhaps matches TRBD1 (6 bases). The length of the CDR3 is 14 residues. Germline-derived CDR1 and CDR2 are MNHEY and SVGAGI. Trimming removed 0 bases at V and 4 bases at J, with 9 bases between. The CDR3 reads CASSYSRGVTEAFF. CDR3 nucleotide sequence: TGTGCCAGCAGTTACTCGAGGGGGGTCACTGAAGCTTTCTTT.

Comment on this clone: Germline is not matched at one junction end, which may reflect a read error. The chain uses TRBV6-1 and TRBJ1-5; D is ambiguous. This CDR3 region has 13 residues. Germline-derived CDR1 and CDR2 are MNHNS and SASEGT. DNA of the CDR3: TGTGCCGGCAGTGTGAGCACTAATCAGCCCCAGCATTTT. Translating it yields CAGSVSTNQPQHF.